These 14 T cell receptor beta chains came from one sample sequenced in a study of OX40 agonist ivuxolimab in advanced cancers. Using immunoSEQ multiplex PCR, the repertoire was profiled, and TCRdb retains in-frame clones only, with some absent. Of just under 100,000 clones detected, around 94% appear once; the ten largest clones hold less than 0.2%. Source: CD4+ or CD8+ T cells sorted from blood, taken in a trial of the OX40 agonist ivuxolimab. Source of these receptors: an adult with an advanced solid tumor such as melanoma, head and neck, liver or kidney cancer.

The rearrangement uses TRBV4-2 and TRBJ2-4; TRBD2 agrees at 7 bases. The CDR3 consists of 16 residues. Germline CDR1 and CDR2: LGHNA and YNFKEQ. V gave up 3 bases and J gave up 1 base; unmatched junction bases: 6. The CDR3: CASSQGGEVAKNIQYF. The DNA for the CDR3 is TGTGCCAGCAGCCAGGGGGGGGAGGTTGCCAAAAACATTCAGTACTTC.

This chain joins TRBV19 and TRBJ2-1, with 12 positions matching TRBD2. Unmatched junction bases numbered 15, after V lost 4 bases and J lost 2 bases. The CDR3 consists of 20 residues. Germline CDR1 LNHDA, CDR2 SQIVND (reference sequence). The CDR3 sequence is CASSRSTLLAGGATYNEQFF. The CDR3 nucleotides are TGTGCCAGTAGTAGGTCAACACTCCTAGCGGGAGGGGCTACCTACAATGAGCAGTTCTTC.

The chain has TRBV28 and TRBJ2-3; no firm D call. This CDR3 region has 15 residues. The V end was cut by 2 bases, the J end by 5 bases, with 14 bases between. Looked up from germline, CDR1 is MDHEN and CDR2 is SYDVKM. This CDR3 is CASSLLAGLGDTQYF. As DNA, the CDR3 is TGTGCCAGCAGTTTACTCGCCGGGCTCGGAGATACGCAGTATTTT.

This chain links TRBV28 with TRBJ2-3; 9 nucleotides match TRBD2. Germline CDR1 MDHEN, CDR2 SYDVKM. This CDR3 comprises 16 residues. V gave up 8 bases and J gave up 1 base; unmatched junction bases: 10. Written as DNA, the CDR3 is TGTGCCAGCTCAACCCCGGCTAGCGGGGGCACAGATACGCAGTATTTT. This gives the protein CASSTPASGGTDTQYF.

CDR3 protein: CRPQGGTEAFF. In nucleotides, the CDR3 is TGCAGACCACAGGGGGGCACTGAAGCTTTCTTT. This chain connects TRBV20-1 to TRBJ1-1; 8 nucleotides align to TRBD1. Germline loops: CDR1 DFQATT, CDR2 SNEGSKA (reference sequence). The CDR3 has 11 amino acids.

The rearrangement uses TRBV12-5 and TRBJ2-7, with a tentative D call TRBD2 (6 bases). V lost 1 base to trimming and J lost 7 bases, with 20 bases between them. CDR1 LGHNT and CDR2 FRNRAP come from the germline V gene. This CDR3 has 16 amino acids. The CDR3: CASGLAPWGLPKEQYF. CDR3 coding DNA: TGTGCTAGTGGTTTGGCACCCTGGGGACTTCCAAAGGAGCAGTACTTC.

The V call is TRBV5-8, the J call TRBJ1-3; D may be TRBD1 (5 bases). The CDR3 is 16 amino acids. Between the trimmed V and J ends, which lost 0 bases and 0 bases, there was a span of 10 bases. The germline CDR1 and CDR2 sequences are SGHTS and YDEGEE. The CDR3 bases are TGTGCCAGCAGCTTGGGGCGGACAAGCTCTGGAAACACCATATATTTT. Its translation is CASSLGRTSSGNTIYF.

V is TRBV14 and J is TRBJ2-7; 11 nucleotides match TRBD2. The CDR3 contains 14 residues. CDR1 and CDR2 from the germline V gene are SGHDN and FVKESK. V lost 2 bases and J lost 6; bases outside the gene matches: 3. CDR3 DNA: TGTGCCAGCAGCCAAAGACTAGCGGGAAGCGAGCAGTACTTC. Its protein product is CASSQRLAGSEQYF.

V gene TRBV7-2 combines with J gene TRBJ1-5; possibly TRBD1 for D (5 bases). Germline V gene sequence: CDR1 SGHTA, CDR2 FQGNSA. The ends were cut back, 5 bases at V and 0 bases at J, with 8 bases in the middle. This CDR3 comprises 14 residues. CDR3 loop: CASSLTGSNQPQHF. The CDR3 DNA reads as TGTGCCAGCAGCCTCACAGGTAGCAATCAGCCCCAGCATTTT.

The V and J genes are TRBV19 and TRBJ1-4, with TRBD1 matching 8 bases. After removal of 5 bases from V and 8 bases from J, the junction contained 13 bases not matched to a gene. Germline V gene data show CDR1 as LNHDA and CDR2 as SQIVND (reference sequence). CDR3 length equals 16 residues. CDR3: CASSPGGAKFSEKLFF. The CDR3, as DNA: TGTGCCAGTAGTCCAGGGGGCGCTAAATTTTCGGAAAAACTGTTTTTT.

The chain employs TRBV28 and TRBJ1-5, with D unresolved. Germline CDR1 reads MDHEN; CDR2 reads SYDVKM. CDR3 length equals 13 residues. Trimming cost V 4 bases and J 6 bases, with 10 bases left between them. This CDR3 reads CASSSPGPQPQHF. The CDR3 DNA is TGTGCCAGCAGTTCCCCTGGACCTCAGCCCCAGCATTTT. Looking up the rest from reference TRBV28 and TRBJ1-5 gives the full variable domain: DVKVTQSSRYLVKRTGEKVFLECVQDMDHENMFWYRQDPGLGLRLIYFSYDVKMKEKGDIPEGYSVSREKKERFSLILESASTNQTSMYLCASSSPGPQPQHFGDGTRLSIL.

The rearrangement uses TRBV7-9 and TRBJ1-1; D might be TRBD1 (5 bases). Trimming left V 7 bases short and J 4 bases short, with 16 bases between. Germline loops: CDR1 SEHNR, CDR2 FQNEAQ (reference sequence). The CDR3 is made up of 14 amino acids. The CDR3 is CASIKGSGGTEAFF. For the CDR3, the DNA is TGTGCCAGCATCAAAGGGAGCGGGGGCACTGAAGCTTTCTTT.

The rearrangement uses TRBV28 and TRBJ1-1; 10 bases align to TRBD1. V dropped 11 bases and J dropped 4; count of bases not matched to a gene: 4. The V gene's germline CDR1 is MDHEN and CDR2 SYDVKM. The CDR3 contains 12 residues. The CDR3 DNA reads TGTGCCGGACAGGGGGGCCCCACTGAAGCTTTCTTT. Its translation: CAGQGGPTEAFF.

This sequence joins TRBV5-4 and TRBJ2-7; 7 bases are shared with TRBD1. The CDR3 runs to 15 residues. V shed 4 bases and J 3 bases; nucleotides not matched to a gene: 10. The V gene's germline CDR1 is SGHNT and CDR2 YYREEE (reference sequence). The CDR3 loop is CASSPRTGPLYEQYF. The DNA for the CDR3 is TGTGCCAGCAGCCCGAGGACAGGTCCCCTCTACGAGCAGTACTTC. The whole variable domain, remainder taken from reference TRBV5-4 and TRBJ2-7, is ETGVTQSPTHLIKTRGQQVTLRCSSQSGHNTVSWYQQALGQGPQFIFQYYREEENGRGNFPPRFSGLQFPNYSSELNVNALELDDSALYLCASSPRTGPLYEQYFGPGTRLTVT.